One and the same sample provided the 14 T cell receptor beta chains below, sequenced in a study of neurological immune-mediated disorders. TCRdb itself ran the 5' RACE reads through MiXCR, one entry per CDR3 protein. This sample has 35,000 to 50,000 distinct CDR3 sequences, with over 2% found just once. Sequencing input: PBMCs. Receptor source: a man in his fifties or sixties with multiple sclerosis.

This clonotype was detected ten times or more. The rearrangement joins TRBV4-1 to TRBJ2-7, with D possibly TRBD2 on 5 matching bases. Deletions cut 0 bases from V and 0 bases from J, with 12 bases between. The CDR3 consists of 16 residues. Germline assignment: CDR1 MGHRA and CDR2 YSYEKL. In DNA, the CDR3 is TGCGCCAGCAGCCAAGAATTGCGGGCAAGCTCCTACGAGCAGTACTTC. As protein: CASSQELRASSYEQYF.

This clonotype was observed many times. The chain employs TRBV6-6 and TRBJ1-4, with a possible D match to TRBD1 (5 bases). Trimming cost V 6 bases and J 2 bases, with 7 bases left between them. The germline CDR1 and CDR2 sequences are MNHNY and SVGAGI (reference sequence). The CDR3 covers 13 residues. The DNA for the CDR3 is TGTGCCAGCAGCCGGGGCACTAATGAAAAACTGTTTTTT. It is translated as CASSRGTNEKLFF.

This clonotype was observed at least ten times. The V and J genes are TRBV20-1 and TRBJ1-5, with 9 bases lining up with TRBD1. Germline CDR1 reads DFQATT; CDR2 reads SNEGSKA (reference sequence). The V and J ends lost 5 bases and 7 bases, in that order; junction bases with no gene match: 15. This CDR3 has 16 residues. CDR3 coding DNA: TGCAGTGCTGAGGGTTACCAACAGGGACAGGGACAGCCCCAGCATTTT. Protein product: CSAEGYQQGQGQPQHF.

This clonotype has a count of ten or more. The V and J genes are TRBV7-6 and TRBJ2-7; tentatively, D is TRBD1 (5 bases). Trimming stripped 1 base from V and 0 bases from J, with 10 bases between. CDR3 length: 15 amino acids. Germline V gene lookup returns CDR1 SGHVS and CDR2 FNYEAQ. In nucleotides, the CDR3 is TGTGCCAGCAGCTTAGGGACAACCCGCTCCTACGAGCAGTACTTC. Encoded protein: CASSLGTTRSYEQYF. Filled out from reference TRBV7-6 and TRBJ2-7, the complete variable domain reads GAGVSQSPRYKVTKRGQDVALRCDPISGHVSLYWYRQALGQGPEFLTYFNYEAQQDKSGLPNDRFSAERPEGSISTLTIQRTEQRDSAMYRCASSLGTTRSYEQYFGPGTRLTVT.

The sample holds many counts of this clonotype. The rearrangement uses TRBV28 and TRBJ1-5, with 9 bases identical to TRBD1. V dropped 5 bases and J dropped 6; count of bases not matched to a gene: 8. The CDR3 covers 15 residues. CDR1 is MDHEN and CDR2 is SYDVKM in the germline V gene. CDR3 in amino acids: CASSPRTGEGQPQHF. The CDR3 coding sequence is TGTGCCAGCAGTCCCCGGACAGGGGAAGGTCAGCCCCAGCATTTT.

This clonotype was counted ten times or more. The rearrangement joins TRBV20-1 to TRBJ1-1, with 8 positions matching TRBD1. Per germline, CDR1 DFQATT and CDR2 SNEGSKA (reference sequence). The CDR3 covers 13 residues. V lost 6 bases to trimming and J lost 1 base; unmatched junction nucleotides: 4. The DNA for the CDR3 is TGCAGTGCGCAGGACAGGGCGAACACTGAAGCTTTCTTT. This encodes CSAQDRANTEAFF.

This clonotype was counted at least ten times. The germline gene is not matched at one end of the junction; a read error may be the cause. The rearrangement uses TRBV20-1 and TRBJ1-5, with D perhaps TRBD1 (6 bases). This CDR3 has 15 amino acids. The germline gives CDR1 DFQATT, CDR2 SNEGSKA (reference sequence). The CDR3 region is CSARADRISNQPQNF. CDR3 DNA sequence: TGCAGTGCTAGAGCCGACAGGATTAGCAATCAGCCCCAGAATTTT.

This clonotype was observed many times. The rearrangement joins TRBV7-9 to TRBJ1-2, with no clear D. The CDR3 covers 15 residues. In germline, CDR1 is SEHNR, CDR2 FQNEAQ (reference sequence). V lost 3 bases and J 6 bases, leaving 17 bases between the germline ends. The CDR3, as DNA: TGTGCCAGCAGCTTGACCCCGACCCGGGATGATGGCTACACCTTC. It specifies CASSLTPTRDDGYTF.

This clonotype was counted many times. V usage is TRBV24-1 and J usage is TRBJ2-5; 7 bases line up with TRBD2. Germline CDR1 and CDR2: KGHDR and SFDVKD. The CDR3 contains 14 residues. V was clipped by 8 bases and J by 2 bases; unmatched bases: 7. CDR3 protein: CATKRDGSQETQYF. The DNA for the CDR3 is TGTGCCACCAAGCGGGACGGATCGCAAGAGACCCAGTACTTC.

This clonotype was found many times. The J gene is TRBJ2-1, the V gene TRBV28; D remains ambiguous. The CDR3 is made up of 12 amino acids. Germline V gene lookup returns CDR1 MDHEN and CDR2 SYDVKM. V was trimmed by 8 bases and J by 6 bases, leaving 11 bases between them. The CDR3 sequence: CASQPSGNEQFF. The CDR3 DNA reads as TGTGCCAGCCAACCGTCCGGCAATGAGCAGTTCTTC.

This clonotype has ten or more counts. In DNA, the CDR3 is TGTGCCAGCAGTACCCAAGGACTAGCGGGGGGGCCGGCTAGCACAGATACGCAGTATTTT. Its protein product is CASSTQGLAGGPASTDTQYF. This chain joins TRBV7-2 and TRBJ2-3; TRBD2 agrees at 15 bases. This CDR3 spans 20 amino acids. The ends lost 6 bases at V and 0 bases at J; junction bases unmatched: 13. Germline-derived CDR1 and CDR2 are SGHTA and FQGNSA.

This clonotype was recorded many times. This CDR3 is CASSPGRGPHYGYTF. The CDR3 nucleotides are TGTGCCAGCAGCCCCGGGAGGGGGCCCCACTATGGCTACACCTTC. This sequence joins TRBV28 and TRBJ1-2, with 7 bases lining up with TRBD1. Trimming at V came to 6 bases and at J to 3 bases, leaving 10 bases not matched to a gene. The CDR3 sequence is 15 residues long. Germline V gene lookup returns CDR1 MDHEN and CDR2 SYDVKM.

The rearrangement joins TRBV20-1 to TRBJ1-1, with 10 bases that match TRBD1. The CDR3 loop spans 12 amino acids. The V gene end was trimmed by 3 bases and the J gene end by 8 bases; junction bases not matched to a gene: 3. Germline V gene sequence: CDR1 DFQATT, CDR2 SNEGSKA (reference sequence). This CDR3 reads CSARTGGAEAFF. For the CDR3, the DNA is TGCAGTGCTAGGACAGGGGGCGCGGAAGCTTTCTTT.

V and J are TRBV4-1 and TRBJ2-1; TRBD1 might be the D (5 bases). The V and J ends lost 0 bases and 3 bases respectively, with 9 bases between them. This CDR3 comprises 15 residues. CDR1 MGHRA and CDR2 YSYEKL come from the germline V gene. The CDR3 here is CASSQEDQGYNEQFF. CDR3 bases: TGCGCCAGCAGCCAAGAAGATCAGGGCTACAATGAGCAGTTCTTC.